The 16 T cell receptor beta chains presented below share a single source sample, sequenced in a study of T cell changes during pregnancy in multiple sclerosis. This table comes from immunoSEQ multiplex PCR, and its TCRdb copy is limited to in-frame clones, with some not included. The sample lists 45,000 to 60,000 clones, 91% occurring once. The sample here was peripheral blood, taken after pregnancy. The receptors come from a female donor in good health, enrolled as a control in a pregnancy study.

The chain is built from TRBV5-1 and TRBJ2-7, with 8 bases that match TRBD2. Germline CDR1 and CDR2: SGHRS and YFSETQ. The J segment lost 2 bases and the V segment lost 0 bases, leaving 7 bases of the junction unmatched. This CDR3 region has 16 residues. CDR3 nucleotide sequence: TGCGCCAGCAGCTTGGCCACAGGACTAGCAGCCTACGAGCAGTACTTC. This sequence encodes CASSLATGLAAYEQYF. Filled out from reference TRBV5-1 and TRBJ2-7, the complete variable domain reads KAGVTQTPRYLIKTRGQQVTLSCSPISGHRSVSWYQQTPGQGLQFLFEYFSETQRNKGNFPGRFSGRQFSNSRSEMNVSTLELGDSALYLCASSLATGLAAYEQYFGPGTRLTVT.

The gene calls are TRBV6-1 and TRBJ1-6; D unresolved. Germline V gene lookup returns CDR1 MNHNS and CDR2 SASEGT. V was clipped by 6 bases and J by 10 bases, with 19 bases between them. The CDR3 length is 15 residues. The CDR3 nucleotides are TGTGCCAGCAGCCTCGGGGAGGTTTTTGGGTCACCCCTCCACTTT. It codes for CASSLGEVFGSPLHF.

The chain couples TRBV28 to TRBJ1-5, with 9 positions matching TRBD1. J gave up 5 bases and V 5 bases, and 10 bases lay outside the gene matches. The V gene's germline CDR1 is MDHEN and CDR2 SYDVKM. This CDR3 spans 16 amino acids. The CDR3 loop is CASSRTGATNYQPQHF. The CDR3 nucleotides read TGTGCCAGCAGTAGGACAGGGGCGACAAATTATCAGCCCCAGCATTTT.

The chain couples TRBV9 to TRBJ1-5; D gene unclear. Germline lookup yields CDR1 SGDLS and CDR2 YYNGEE. The CDR3 has 15 residues. Trimming left V 4 bases short and J 0 bases short, with 11 bases between. In DNA, the CDR3 is TGTGCCAGCAGCCCGACAAGCTATAGCAATCAGCCCCAGCATTTT. This sequence encodes CASSPTSYSNQPQHF.

V and J are TRBV19 and TRBJ1-1, with 8 bases fitting TRBD1. This CDR3 comprises 15 residues. Germline CDR1 and CDR2: LNHDA and SQIVND (reference sequence). V lost 6 bases and J lost 5; bases outside the gene matches: 11. CDR3: CASRAPGQGWTEAFF. The CDR3 DNA sequence: TGTGCCAGTAGGGCGCCTGGACAGGGTTGGACTGAAGCTTTCTTT.

This clone was observed a handful of times. The chain combines TRBV19 with TRBJ2-1; no definite D call. V lost 1 base and J 6 bases, leaving 4 bases between the germline ends. The germline gives CDR1 LNHDA, CDR2 SQIVND (reference sequence). This CDR3 spans 12 amino acids. Written as DNA, the CDR3 is TGTGCCAGTAGTATAGTATTCAATGAGCAGTTCTTC. This gives the protein CASSIVFNEQFF.

The chain joins TRBV5-1 to TRBJ1-3; the D is unclear. This CDR3 is built from 16 residues. Germline CDR1 SGHRS, CDR2 YFSETQ. V lost 0 bases and J 0 bases, leaving 10 bases between the germline ends. CDR3 residues: CASSLGQVLSGNTIYF. The CDR3 nucleotides are TGCGCCAGCAGCTTGGGGCAGGTGCTCTCTGGAAACACCATATATTTT.

The genes are TRBV28 and TRBJ1-5; D not certain. Germline V CDR1 and CDR2: MDHEN, SYDVKM. The CDR3 has 12 amino acids. The germline V and J ends were trimmed by 6 bases and 7 bases, with 10 bases remaining between them. DNA of the CDR3: TGTGCCAGCAGCTCCGGCGGACAGCCCCAGCATTTT. It translates to CASSSGGQPQHF.

This clone was recorded once. The chain is built from TRBV18 and TRBJ2-2; 8 nucleotides align to TRBD1. This CDR3 region has 16 residues. The V and J ends lost 3 bases and 1 base, in that order; junction bases with no gene match: 4. Germline V gene sequence: CDR1 KGHSH, CDR2 LQKENI. The CDR3 DNA is TGTGCCAGCTCACCGCCCGGGACAGGGAACACCGGGGAGCTGTTTTTT. Translating gives CASSPPGTGNTGELFF.

The chain is built from TRBV5-8 and TRBJ1-1; TRBD1 might be the D (6 bases). The V gene lost 2 bases and the J gene lost 1 base, with 12 bases spanning the gap. Germline V CDR1 and CDR2: SGHTS, YDEGEE. The CDR3 extends over 15 amino acids. The CDR3 DNA sequence: TGTGCCAGCAGCTTCGAACGGGGGGCGAACACTGAAGCTTTCTTT. Protein: CASSFERGANTEAFF.

This rearrangement joins TRBV6-5 to TRBJ2-2, with 7 bases identical to TRBD2. The CDR3 runs to 15 residues. The J segment lost 2 bases and the V segment lost 6 bases, leaving 6 bases of the junction unmatched. The germline V gene encodes CDR1 MNHEY and CDR2 SVGAGI. The CDR3 reads CASRSREVNTGELFF. The CDR3 region has the DNA TGTGCCAGCAGGTCCCGGGAGGTAAACACCGGGGAGCTGTTTTTT.

This clone has just one count. The chain combines TRBV10-3 with TRBJ2-5, with a tentative D call TRBD1 (6 bases). Trimming took off 5 bases at V and 2 bases at J, with 9 bases between the two ends. Germline CDR1 is ENHRY and CDR2 is SYGVKD. The CDR3 totals 13 residues. In DNA form, the CDR3 reads TGTGCCATCAGTCCGGGACAACAAGAGACCCAGTACTTC. Translation gives CAISPGQQETQYF.

The sample holds one count of this clone. The chain combines TRBV6-1 with TRBJ2-7, with TRBD2 matching over 9 bases. With V trimmed by 0 bases and J by 5 bases, 5 bases remained unmatched. Germline lookup yields CDR1 MNHNS and CDR2 SASEGT. This CDR3 region has 15 residues. CDR3 DNA sequence: TGTGCCAGCAGTGAAGCGACAGCGGGAGGTCACGAGCAGTACTTC. Protein: CASSEATAGGHEQYF.

The chain is built from TRBV7-9 and TRBJ2-2; the D gene is possibly TRBD2 (7 bases). This CDR3 has 16 residues. CDR1 is SEHNR and CDR2 is FQNEAQ in the germline V gene (reference sequence). V was clipped by 5 bases and J by 3 bases, with 16 bases between them. The CDR3 loop is CASSPGGGADTGELFF. Here the CDR3 DNA reads TGTGCCAGCAGCCCCGGCGGGGGCGCGGACACCGGGGAGCTGTTTTTT. The whole variable domain, remainder taken from reference TRBV7-9 and TRBJ2-2, is DTGVSQNPRHKITKRGQNVTFRCDPISEHNRLYWYRQTLGQGPEFLTYFQNEAQLEKSRLLSDRFSAERPKGSFSTLEIQRTEQGDSAMYLCASSPGGGADTGELFFGEGSRLTVL.

The CDR3 coding sequence is TGTGCCAGCAGCAAGGACACCGGGAGATCCAATCAGCCCCAGCATTTT. Residues: CASSKDTGRSNQPQHF. The V and J genes are TRBV21-1 and TRBJ1-5. TRBV21-1 is tagged as a pseudogene. The CDR3 extends over 16 amino acids.

This chain uses TRBV4-1 with TRBJ2-7; maybe TRBD2 (5 bases). This CDR3 comprises 17 residues. Trimming removed 0 bases from V and 12 bases from J, with 27 bases in between. Per germline, CDR1 MGHRA and CDR2 YSYEKL. The CDR3 here is CASSQDSTLPPDAGRYF. The CDR3, as DNA: TGCGCCAGCAGCCAAGATTCCACATTACCGCCCGACGCGGGCCGGTACTTC.